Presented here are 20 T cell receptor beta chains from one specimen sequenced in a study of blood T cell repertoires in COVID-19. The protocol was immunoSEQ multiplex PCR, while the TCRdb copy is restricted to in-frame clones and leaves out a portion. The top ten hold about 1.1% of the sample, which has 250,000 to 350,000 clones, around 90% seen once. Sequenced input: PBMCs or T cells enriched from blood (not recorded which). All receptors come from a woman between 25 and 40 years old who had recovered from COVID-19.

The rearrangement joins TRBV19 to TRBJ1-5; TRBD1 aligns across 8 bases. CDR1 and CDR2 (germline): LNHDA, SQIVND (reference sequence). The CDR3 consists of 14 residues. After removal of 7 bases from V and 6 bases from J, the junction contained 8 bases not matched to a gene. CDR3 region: CASTTGQGSQPQHF. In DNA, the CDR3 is TGTGCCAGTACCACCGGACAGGGTAGTCAGCCCCAGCATTTT.

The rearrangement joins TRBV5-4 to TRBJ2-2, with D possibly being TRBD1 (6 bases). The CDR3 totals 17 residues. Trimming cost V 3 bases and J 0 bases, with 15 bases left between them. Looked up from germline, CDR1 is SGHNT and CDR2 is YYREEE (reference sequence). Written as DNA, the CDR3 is TGTGCCAGCAGCTGGGAGAAACAGGGCGCGAACACCGGGGAGCTGTTTTTT. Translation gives CASSWEKQGANTGELFF.

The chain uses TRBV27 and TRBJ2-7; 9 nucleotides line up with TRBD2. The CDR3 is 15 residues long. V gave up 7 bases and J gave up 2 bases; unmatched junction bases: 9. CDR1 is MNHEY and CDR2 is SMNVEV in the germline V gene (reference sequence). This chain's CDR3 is CASTPTGLATYEQYF. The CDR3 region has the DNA TGTGCCAGCACTCCCACGGGACTAGCAACCTACGAGCAGTACTTC.

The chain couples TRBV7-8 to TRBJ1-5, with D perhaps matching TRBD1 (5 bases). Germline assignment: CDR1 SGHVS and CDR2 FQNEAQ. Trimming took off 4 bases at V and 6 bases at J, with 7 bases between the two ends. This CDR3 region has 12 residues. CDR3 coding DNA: TGTGCCAGCAGCTCCGACAGTCAGCCCCAGCATTTT. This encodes CASSSDSQPQHF.

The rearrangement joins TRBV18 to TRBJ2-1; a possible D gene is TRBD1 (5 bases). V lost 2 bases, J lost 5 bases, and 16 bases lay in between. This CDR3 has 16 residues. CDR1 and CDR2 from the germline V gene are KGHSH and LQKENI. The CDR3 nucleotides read TGTGCCAGCTCACCAACTCGGCAGGGTTCCAACAATGAGCAGTTCTTC. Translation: CASSPTRQGSNNEQFF.

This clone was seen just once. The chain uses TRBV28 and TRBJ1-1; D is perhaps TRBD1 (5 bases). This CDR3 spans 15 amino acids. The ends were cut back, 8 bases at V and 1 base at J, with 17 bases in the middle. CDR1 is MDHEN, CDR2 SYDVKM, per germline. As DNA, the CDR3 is TGTGCCAGCGGGTCTGCGGGGCATTCGAACACTGAAGCTTTCTTT. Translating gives CASGSAGHSNTEAFF.

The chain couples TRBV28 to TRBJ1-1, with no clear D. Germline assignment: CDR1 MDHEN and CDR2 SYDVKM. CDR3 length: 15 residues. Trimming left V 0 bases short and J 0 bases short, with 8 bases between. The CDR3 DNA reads TGTGCCAGCAGTTTATGGGCTGCTTTGAACACTGAAGCTTTCTTT. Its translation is CASSLWAALNTEAFF.

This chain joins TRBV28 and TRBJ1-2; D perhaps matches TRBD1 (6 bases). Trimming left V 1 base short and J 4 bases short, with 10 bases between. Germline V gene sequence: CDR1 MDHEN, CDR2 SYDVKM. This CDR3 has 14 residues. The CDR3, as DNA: TGTGCCAGCAGTTTATCGCAGGGGAGCTATGGCTACACCTTC. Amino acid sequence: CASSLSQGSYGYTF.

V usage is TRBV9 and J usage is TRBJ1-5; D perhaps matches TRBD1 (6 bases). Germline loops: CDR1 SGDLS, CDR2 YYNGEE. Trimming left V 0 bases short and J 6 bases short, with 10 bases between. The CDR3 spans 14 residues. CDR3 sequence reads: CASSVDGGLQPQHF. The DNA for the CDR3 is TGTGCCAGCAGCGTAGACGGGGGGCTTCAGCCCCAGCATTTT.

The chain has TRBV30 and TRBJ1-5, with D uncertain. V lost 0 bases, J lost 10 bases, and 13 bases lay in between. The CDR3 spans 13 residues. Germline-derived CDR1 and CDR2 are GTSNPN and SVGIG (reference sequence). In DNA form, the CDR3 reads TGTGCCTGGAGTGTAAACGGCCCAGGACCCCAGCATTTT. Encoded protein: CAWSVNGPGPQHF.

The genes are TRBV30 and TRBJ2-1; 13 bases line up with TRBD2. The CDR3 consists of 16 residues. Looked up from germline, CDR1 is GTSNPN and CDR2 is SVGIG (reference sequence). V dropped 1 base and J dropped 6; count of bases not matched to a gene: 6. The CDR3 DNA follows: TGTGCCTGGAGTGAGGGTCGGACTAGCGGGAGCAATGAGCAGTTCTTC. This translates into CAWSEGRTSGSNEQFF. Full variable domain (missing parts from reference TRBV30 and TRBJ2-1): SQTIHQWPATLVQPVGSPLSLECTVEGTSNPNLYWYRQAAGRGLQLLFYSVGIGQISSEVPQNLSASRPQDRQFILSSKKLLLSDSGFYLCAWSEGRTSGSNEQFFGPGTRLTVL.

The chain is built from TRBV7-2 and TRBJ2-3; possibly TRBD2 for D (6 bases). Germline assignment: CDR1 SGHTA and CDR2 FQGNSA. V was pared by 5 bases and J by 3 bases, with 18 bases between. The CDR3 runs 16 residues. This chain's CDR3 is CASSPTGSGFTDTQYF. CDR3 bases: TGTGCCAGCAGCCCAACGGGTAGCGGCTTTACAGATACGCAGTATTTT.

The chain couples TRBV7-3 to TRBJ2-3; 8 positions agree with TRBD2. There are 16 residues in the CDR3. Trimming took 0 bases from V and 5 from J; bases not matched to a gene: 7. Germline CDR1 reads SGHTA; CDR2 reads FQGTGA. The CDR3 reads CASSLTGAGDGDTQYF. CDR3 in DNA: TGTGCCAGCAGCTTAACAGGAGCGGGAGATGGAGATACGCAGTATTTT.

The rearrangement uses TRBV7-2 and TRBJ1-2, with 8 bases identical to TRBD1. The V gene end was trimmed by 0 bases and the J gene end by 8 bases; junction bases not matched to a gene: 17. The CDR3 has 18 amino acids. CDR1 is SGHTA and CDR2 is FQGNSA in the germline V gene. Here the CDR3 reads CASSLASPNSGGAYGYTF. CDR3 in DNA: TGTGCCAGCAGCTTAGCCAGTCCTAATTCAGGGGGCGCTTACGGCTACACCTTC.

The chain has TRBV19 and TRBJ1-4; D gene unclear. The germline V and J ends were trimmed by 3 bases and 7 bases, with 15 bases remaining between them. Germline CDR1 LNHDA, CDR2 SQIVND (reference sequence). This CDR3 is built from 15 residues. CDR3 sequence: CASSMTGGFGEKLFF. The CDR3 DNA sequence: TGTGCCAGTAGTATGACCGGAGGTTTCGGTGAAAAACTGTTTTTT.

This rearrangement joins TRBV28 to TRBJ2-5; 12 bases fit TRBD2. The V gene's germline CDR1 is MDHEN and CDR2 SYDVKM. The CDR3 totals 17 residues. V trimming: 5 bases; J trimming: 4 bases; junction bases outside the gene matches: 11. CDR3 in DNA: TGTGCCAGCAGTCCGACAACACCGGGACTAGCGGGAGAGACCCAGTACTTC. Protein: CASSPTTPGLAGETQYF.

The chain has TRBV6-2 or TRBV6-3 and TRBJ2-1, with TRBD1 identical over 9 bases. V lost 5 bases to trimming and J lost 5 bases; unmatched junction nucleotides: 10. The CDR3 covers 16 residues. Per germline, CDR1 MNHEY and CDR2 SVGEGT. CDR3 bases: TGTGCCAGCAGTGATCCCGGGACAGGGCCTAACAATGAGCAGTTCTTC. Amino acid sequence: CASSDPGTGPNNEQFF.

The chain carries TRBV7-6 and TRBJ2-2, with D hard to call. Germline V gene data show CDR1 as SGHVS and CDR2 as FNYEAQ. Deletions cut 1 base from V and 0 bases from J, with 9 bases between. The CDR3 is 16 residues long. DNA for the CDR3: TGTGCCAGCAGCTTAGAAGCGTTCGCGAACACCGGGGAGCTGTTTTTT. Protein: CASSLEAFANTGELFF.

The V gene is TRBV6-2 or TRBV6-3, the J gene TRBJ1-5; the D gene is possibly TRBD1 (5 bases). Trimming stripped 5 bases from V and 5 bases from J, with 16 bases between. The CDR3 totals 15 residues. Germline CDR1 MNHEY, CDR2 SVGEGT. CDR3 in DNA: TGTGCCAGCAGTAAGGTCGTGGGGGGAGATCAGCCCCAGCATTTT. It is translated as CASSKVVGGDQPQHF.

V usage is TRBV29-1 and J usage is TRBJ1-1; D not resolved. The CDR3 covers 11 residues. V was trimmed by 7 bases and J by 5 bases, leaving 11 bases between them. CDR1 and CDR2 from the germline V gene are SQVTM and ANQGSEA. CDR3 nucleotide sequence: TGCAGCGCCTGGACTTGGACTGAAGCTTTCTTT. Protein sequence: CSAWTWTEAFF.